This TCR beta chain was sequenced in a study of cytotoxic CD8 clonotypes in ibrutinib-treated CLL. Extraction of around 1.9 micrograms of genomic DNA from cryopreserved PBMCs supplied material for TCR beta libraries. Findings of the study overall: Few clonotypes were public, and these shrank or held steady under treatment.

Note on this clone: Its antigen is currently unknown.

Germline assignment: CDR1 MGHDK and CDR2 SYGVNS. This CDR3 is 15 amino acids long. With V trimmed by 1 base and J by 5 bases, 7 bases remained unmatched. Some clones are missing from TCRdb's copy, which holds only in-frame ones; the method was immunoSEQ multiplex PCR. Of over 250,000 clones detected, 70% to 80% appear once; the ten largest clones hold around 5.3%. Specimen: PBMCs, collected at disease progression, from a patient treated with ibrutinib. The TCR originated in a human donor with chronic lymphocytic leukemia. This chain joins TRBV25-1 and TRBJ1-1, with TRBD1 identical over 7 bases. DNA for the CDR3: TGTGCCAGCAGTGAATGGGAGGACAGGTCGACTGAAGCTTTCTTT. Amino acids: CASSEWEDRSTEAFF. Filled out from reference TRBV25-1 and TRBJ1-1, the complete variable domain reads EADIYQTPRYLVIGTGKKITLECSQTMGHDKMYWYQQDPGMELHLIHYSYGVNSTEKGDLSSESTVSRIRTEHFPLTLESARPSHTSQYLCASSEWEDRSTEAFFGQGTRLTVV.